The 4 T cell receptor beta chains reported below all come from one sample, sequenced in a study of vaccination effects on CD4 cells after COVID-19. These TCRs' antigens remain unknown. Antigen-specific CD4+ T cells were expanded (with viral peptide pools) by the ViraFEST assay ahead of sequencing. Subsequent to a culture period of 10 to 11 days, CD4+ T cells were isolated. According to PCR results, the person was infected with SARS-CoV-2 between March and December 2020. Participants were vaccinated with two doses of either the BNT162b2 or mRNA-1273 vaccine. TCRdb's table, derived via immunoSEQ multiplex PCR, lists solely in-frame clones and lacks some. The sample lists more than 15,000 clones, over 60% occurring once. Sequenced here: CD4+ T cells from PBMCs cultured with SARS-CoV-2 spike peptides, sampled after COVID-19 vaccination. The receptors here all came from a human donor who had a prior SARS-CoV-2 infection.

The chain has TRBV5-1 and TRBJ2-2, with 7 positions matching TRBD1. Per germline, CDR1 SGHRS and CDR2 YFSETQ. The CDR3 has 14 residues. After removal of 4 bases from V and 5 bases from J, the junction contained 5 bases not matched to a gene. This CDR3 is CASSPVQGTGELFF. The CDR3 region has the DNA TGCGCCAGCAGCCCGGTACAGGGGACCGGGGAGCTGTTTTTT.

This clone occurred once. This chain connects TRBV3-1 (or the pseudogene TRBV3-2) to TRBJ2-7; D gene ambiguous. The CDR3 length is 13 residues. The germline V gene has CDR1 LGHDT and CDR2 YNNKEL (reference sequence). V lost 0 bases, J lost 2 bases, and 5 bases lay in between. In nucleotides, the CDR3 is TGTGCCAGCAGCCAAGATGGCCCCTACGAGCAGTACTTC. Protein: CASSQDGPYEQYF.

This CDR3 reads CASSFAGSYEQYF. DNA of the CDR3: TGTGCCAGCAGCTTTGCCGGTTCCTACGAGCAGTACTTC. V gene TRBV7-2 combines with J gene TRBJ2-7; D is unresolved. CDR1 is SGHTA, CDR2 FQGNSA, per germline. The CDR3 is 13 amino acids. Deletions cut 3 bases from V and 1 base from J, with 7 bases between.

This chain uses TRBV29-1 with TRBJ2-2, with 16 positions matching TRBD2. CDR1 and CDR2 from the germline V gene are SQVTM and ANQGSEA. V lost 6 bases to trimming and J lost 8 bases; unmatched junction nucleotides: 9. The CDR3 spans 16 residues. In DNA, the CDR3 is TGCAGCGTGCGGGGACTAGCGGGAGGGCCAGGTGGGGAGCTGTTTTTT. Translated, it gives CSVRGLAGGPGGELFF.